This T cell receptor (beta chain) was obtained from a study of blood T cells in healthy people across ages (dated by TCRdb to between 2014 and 2016). Study-level background: In model experiments, template switching captured roughly one uniquely barcoded TCR beta cDNA molecule for every two T cells. Age-related changes in TCR beta repertoire diversity were measured in the study by deep sequencing normalized with unique cDNA molecular identifiers. The donors were divided into four age groups: young (average roughly 17 years), middle-aged (roughly 40), aged (about 61) and long-lived (around 87). To avoid experimental bias, donors of different ages were randomly spread across the sequencing lanes. Using the same blood draw, the study looked at two additional independent replicas of 1 million unique cDNA reads for two donors, one aged 18 to 30 and the other aged 80 or older.

Results and caveats for the whole study, not just this receptor: Conclusive comparison of naive and antigen-experienced compartments was prevented by the profiling of bulk unsorted PBMCs. There was a strong correlation between observed TCR beta diversity and the percentage of naive T cells measured by flow cytometry. Estimates of total diversity based on one million sequenced T cells were considered lower bounds and underestimates. Compared with the aged group, the long-lived group had more naive CD4+ T cells, fewer expanded clones and increased TCR diversity, a pattern suggesting age selection. Donor CMV infection status was unknown, potentially confounding age-related changes in expanded clonotypes. Observed TCR beta diversity per million T cells fell roughly linearly with age, and a significant reduction was already apparent by age around 40.

Trimming at the junction amounts to 3 bases on V and 2 bases on J, and the germline ends lie 11 bases apart. Reading the germline V gene (reference sequence) gives CDR1 DFQATT and CDR2 SNEGSKA. Counted from cysteine to phenylalanine, this CDR3 has 15 amino acids. Of all the DNA, just the CDR3 is kept, 45 bases in frame from base 1. Donors were 40 or so systemically healthy Caucasian individuals from Russia aged 6 to 90 years. Roughly 9.5 milliliters of peripheral blood were drawn from each donor into EDTA-treated Vacutainer tubes. PBMCs were isolated by Ficoll-Paque density-gradient centrifugation, with at least 7 million obtained per sample. Trizol reagent was used to extract total RNA from PBMCs, with at least 6 micrograms per sample. Naive CD45RAhigh/CD27high T cell percentages were measured by flow cytometry on a PBMC aliquot from every donor. The library came from 5' RACE. TCRdb records Illumina HiSeq 2500 as the sequencer. A second PCR of roughly 7 to 12 cycles was performed with a sample-barcoded 5' primer and a J-beta primer mix. A template-switch 5' adaptor carrying 12 random nucleotides introduced a unique molecular identifier onto each TCR beta cDNA molecule. Each sample yielded at least 3 million CDR3-containing paired-end reads. First-strand cDNA was synthesized from all RNA with the Mint cDNA synthesis kit, primed by a TRBC-specific oligonucleotide. After uracil-DNA glycosylase treatment, a first 18-cycle PCR used universal primers M1SS and BC2_uni_R on all cDNA. Processing in the source paper ran as follows. Each sample was normalized by randomly selecting 1 million high-quality reads, each carrying a distinct molecular identifier. Instead of being binned into consensus sequences, reads with shared molecular identifiers were discarded. MiTCR, run with a Q25 quality threshold and the strictest error-elimination algorithm, handled CDR3 identification, clonotype clustering and error correction. A nonparametric unseen species model with Euler transformation was used to estimate lower-bound total TCR beta diversity. Starting from the raw public reads, TCRdb applied fastp trimming at Q25, assembled clones with MiXCR and retained in-frame beta chains. Duplicate CDR3 protein sequences are folded into a single record with the most common DNA and genes. For this entry, the V and J calls and clone size follow TCRdb and not the study's own pipeline. This sample has 720,000 or so distinct CDR3 sequences in its table, and around 41% of those were observed once. Of the sample, roughly 30% falls within the top ten clones.

This clonotype was seen a few times. What this receptor recognizes is not known. Base qualities are not at hand, and no much larger clone is one base apart. Input material: blood. This sequence uses TRBV20-1 and TRBJ2-6; no confident D gene assignment can be made. The receptor was isolated from an elderly man in good health. The nucleotides read TGCAGTGCTAGGGTAGGGCAGCCTGGGGCCAACGTCCTGACTTTC. This codes for CSARVGQPGANVLTF.